This T cell receptor beta chain appears in the sequencing data of a study of blood T cells in healthy people across ages. Findings of the study overall: Strong correlation was found linking TCR beta diversity to naive T cell percentage. Estimated diversity across one million T cells was deemed an underestimate.

A note on this clonotype: Its antigen is undetermined. The junction departs from germline at one end; a sequencing error may be responsible.

PCR was performed a second time for about 6 to 12 cycles using a sample-barcoded 5' primer and a J-beta primer mix. TCRdb itself ran the 5' RACE reads through MiXCR, one entry per CDR3 protein. Of 900,000 to 950,000 distinct CDR3 sequences listed, about 28% are singletons. This CDR3 contains 15 residues. Germline V gives CDR1 SQVTM, CDR2 ANQGSEA. This same sample was also taken into another study, of T cells of mothers and their children.

The chain uses TRBV29-1 and TRBJ1-2; D is possibly TRBD1 (6 bases). Sequences were obtained from blood. This receptor was taken from a woman aged 40 to 50 in good health. CDR3 residues: CSVELGASENYGYTF. CDR3 nucleotide sequence: TGCAGCGTTGAACTGGGGGCGAGTGAGAACTATGGGTACACCTTC.